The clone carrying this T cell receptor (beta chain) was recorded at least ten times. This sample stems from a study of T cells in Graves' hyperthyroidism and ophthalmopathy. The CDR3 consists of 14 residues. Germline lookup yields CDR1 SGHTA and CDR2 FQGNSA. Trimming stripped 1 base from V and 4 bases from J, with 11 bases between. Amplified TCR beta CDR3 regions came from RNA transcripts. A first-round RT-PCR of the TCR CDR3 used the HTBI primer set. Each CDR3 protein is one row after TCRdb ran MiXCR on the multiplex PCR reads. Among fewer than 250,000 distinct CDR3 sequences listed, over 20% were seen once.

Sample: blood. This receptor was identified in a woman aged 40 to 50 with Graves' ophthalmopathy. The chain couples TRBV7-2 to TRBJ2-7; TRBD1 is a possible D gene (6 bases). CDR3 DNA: TGTGCCAGCAGCTTAGGGGGGCGAGTATACGAGCAGTACTTC. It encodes CASSLGGRVYEQYF.